The source of this T cell receptor (beta chain) is a study of cytomegalovirus exposure and HLA in healthy donors. The overall study: Roughly 80% of 398 genotyped donors fell in the Caucasian-associated ancestry cluster.

It was with 60 Vbeta and 13 Jbeta primers that the PCR ran. TCRdb's table, derived via immunoSEQ multiplex PCR, lists solely in-frame clones and lacks some. The profile covers some 150,000 clones, with around 84% appearing a single time and about 2.2% taken by the ten largest. Notes on this clone: Its antigen remains unidentified.

The CDR3 is made up of 15 amino acids. Per the germline V gene, CDR1 is MNHEY and CDR2 is SMNVEV (reference sequence). The V and J ends lost 2 bases and 2 bases, in that order; junction bases with no gene match: 3. Whole-study results and caveats: When presence/absence was analysed, sequencing depth was taken to be roughly uniform across donors. Earlier analysis found most TCR beta V segments productive about 90% or about 30% of the time.

The sample consisted of PBMCs. The rearrangement links TRBV27 to TRBJ1-2, with 9 bases aligning to TRBD1. This sequence originates from a man aged 50 or older in good health and CMV-seronegative. CDR3 nucleotide sequence: TGTGCCAGCAGTTTACGACAGGGGGGCAACTATGGCTACACCTTC. Protein sequence: CASSLRQGGNYGYTF.